This entry concerns a single T cell receptor (beta chain). Some clones are missing from TCRdb's copy, which holds only in-frame ones; the method was immunoSEQ multiplex PCR. The table lists 2 million to 2.5 million clones, around 95% of them singletons. CDR3 length equals 14 residues. V lost 7 bases to trimming and J lost 4 bases, with 17 bases between them. The germline CDR1 and CDR2 sequences are MDHEN and SYDVKM. This sample is drawn from a study of shared clonotypes between healthy human individuals. The J gene is TRBJ2-7, the V gene TRBV28, with D possibly being TRBD1 or TRBD2 (7 bases each). The TCR was taken from a man younger than 35 in good health. Sample: naive CD4+ T cells sorted from blood. Sample subset: CD45RA+ positively selected. The chain's CDR3 is CASTSFRGGYEQYF. DNA of the CDR3: TGTGCCAGCACCTCGTTCAGGGGGGGGTACGAGCAGTACTTC.